This entry lists 4 T cell receptor beta chains sequenced from one sample in a study of CD8+ T cells in alopecia areata. Extracted from the samples, RNA was reverse transcribed into cDNA to serve as the sequencing template. Some clones are missing from TCRdb's copy, which holds only in-frame ones; the method was immunoSEQ multiplex PCR. This table has about 180,000 clones, approximately 70% appearing once. This specimen was CD8+ T cells sorted from blood, taken at week 0. The receptors derive from a human donor with alopecia areata.

Regarding this clone: The sample holds other DNA sequences that translate to the same CDR3. The rearrangement uses TRBV4-1 and TRBJ1-2; D is unresolved. The V gene's germline CDR1 is MGHRA and CDR2 YSYEKL. Trimming removed 5 bases at V and 5 bases at J, with 3 bases between. CDR3 size: 10 residues. This chain's CDR3 is CASSGYGYTF. CDR3 DNA: TGCGCCAGCAGCGGTTATGGCTACACCTTC.

The genes are TRBV7-9 and TRBJ2-1; the D gene could be TRBD1 or TRBD2 (5 bases each). The CDR3 extends over 13 amino acids. The germline gives CDR1 SEHNR, CDR2 FQNEAQ (reference sequence). With 3 bases removed from V and 8 bases from J, the gap between germline ends came to 11 bases. The CDR3 bases are TGTGCCAGCAGCTTCCCGGGGCGGGATGAGCAGTTCTTC. Amino acids: CASSFPGRDEQFF.

The genes are TRBV10-1 and TRBJ1-2; D is ambiguous. V was pared by 10 bases and J by 6 bases, with 12 bases between. This CDR3 contains 11 residues. CDR1 is WNHNN, CDR2 SYGVQD, per germline (reference sequence). CDR3 sequence (DNA): TGCGCCACCTCTTCGGGGAATGGCTACACCTTC. It encodes CATSSGNGYTF.

The gene calls are TRBV7-9 and TRBJ2-7; possible D gene TRBD1, 5 bases. Trimming took 3 bases from V and 3 from J, leaving 9 bases between them. Per germline, CDR1 SEHNR and CDR2 FQNEAQ (reference sequence). The CDR3 runs 13 residues. The CDR3 DNA is TGTGCCAGCAGCTTTTGGCAGGGCTACGAGCAGTACTTC. It encodes CASSFWQGYEQYF.